Following are 5 T cell receptor beta chains from one sample sequenced in a study of PD-L1 blockade in urothelial cancer. Clones were sequenced by immunoSEQ multiplex PCR, and TCRdb holds only the in-frame ones, with some missing. Found here are some 45,000 clones, roughly 90% of them singletons; the top ten hold 20% to 25%. As to time point: pretreatment peripheral blood. The specimen was PBMCs, collected around atezolizumab (anti-PD-L1) treatment. The receptors shown here come from a donor at least 40 years old with urothelial cancer.

This rearrangement joins TRBV5-1 to TRBJ2-7, with 11 bases matching TRBD2. The CDR3 is 14 residues long. J was trimmed by 3 bases and V by 4 bases; bases with no gene match: 3. Germline assignment: CDR1 SGHRS and CDR2 YFSETQ. In DNA form, the CDR3 reads TGCGCCAGCAGCCGGGGGACTAGCGGCTACGAGCAGTACTTC. Its translation is CASSRGTSGYEQYF.

The genes are TRBV4-2 and TRBJ1-5; D possibly corresponds to TRBD1 (5 bases). Trimming removed 1 base at V and 2 bases at J, with 12 bases between. The CDR3 runs 16 residues. Germline V gene data show CDR1 as LGHNA and CDR2 as YNFKEQ. The DNA for the CDR3 is TGTGCCAGCAGCCAAGCCCCGACAGACCGCAATCAGCCCCAGCATTTT. Translation: CASSQAPTDRNQPQHF.

This chain joins TRBV19 and TRBJ1-5, with no clear D. The CDR3 extends over 14 amino acids. V was trimmed by 6 bases and J by 0 bases, leaving 9 bases between them. The V gene's germline CDR1 is LNHDA and CDR2 SQIVND (reference sequence). The CDR3 is CASRGDYSNQPQHF. As DNA, the CDR3 is TGTGCCAGTAGGGGCGATTATAGCAATCAGCCCCAGCATTTT.

This clone was observed a few times. The chain is built from TRBV5-1 and TRBJ2-7; 10 bases map to TRBD1. This CDR3 has 13 amino acids. The V and J ends lost 4 bases and 2 bases, in that order; junction bases with no gene match: 0. From germline, CDR1 is SGHRS and CDR2 YFSETQ. This chain's CDR3 is CASSGTGAYEQYF. CDR3 coding DNA: TGCGCCAGCAGCGGGACAGGGGCCTACGAGCAGTACTTC.

This clone was seen just once. The chain couples TRBV5-6 to TRBJ2-1, with TRBD2 as a possible D gene (5 bases). The ends were cut back, 0 bases at V and 3 bases at J, with 13 bases in the middle. Germline V lookup: CDR1 SGHDT, CDR2 YYEEEE. The CDR3 has 16 amino acids. In nucleotides, the CDR3 is TGTGCCAGCAGCTTGGCGTACGGGATGGACTACAATGAGCAGTTCTTC. Translated, it gives CASSLAYGMDYNEQFF.